This T cell receptor beta chain is drawn from a study of beta chain features in type 1 diabetes. Study-wide background: Examined across all samples were almost 110 million sorted cells.

Study results and caveats: Researchers report that Type 1 diabetes patients had moderately but significantly shorter TCRB CDR3s across all four CD4+ subsets.

About this clone: Its antigen remains unidentified.

Expressed TCRB transcripts got sequenced, as all isolated RNA was reverse transcribed. Mean read depth for naive, central memory and regulatory T cell samples was around 3.8 million reads. The protocol was immunoSEQ multiplex PCR, while the TCRdb copy is restricted to in-frame clones and leaves out a portion. The sample consists of a few hundred thousand clones, about a tenth of them appearing once. The V and J ends lost 1 base and 0 bases respectively, with 5 bases between them. Germline CDR1 and CDR2: SGHNT and YYREEE (reference sequence). CDR3 length equals 14 residues. This TCR was sampled from a young man with type 1 diabetes. This chain connects TRBV5-4 to TRBJ1-3; a weak D match, TRBD1 (5 bases). What was sequenced was naive CD4+ T cells from blood. In DNA, the CDR3 is TGTGCCAGCAGCTTGCAGGGCTCTGGAAACACCATATATTTT. It encodes CASSLQGSGNTIYF.